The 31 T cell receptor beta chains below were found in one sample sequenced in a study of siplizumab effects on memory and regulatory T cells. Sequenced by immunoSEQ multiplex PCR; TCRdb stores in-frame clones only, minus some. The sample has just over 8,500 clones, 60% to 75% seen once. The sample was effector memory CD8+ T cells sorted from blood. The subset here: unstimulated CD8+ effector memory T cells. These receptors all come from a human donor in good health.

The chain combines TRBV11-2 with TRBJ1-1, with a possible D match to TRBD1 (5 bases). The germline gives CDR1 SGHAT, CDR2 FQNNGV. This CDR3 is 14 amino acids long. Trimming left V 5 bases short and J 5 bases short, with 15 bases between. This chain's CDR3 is CASSAGTAGTEAFF. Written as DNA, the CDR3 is TGTGCCAGCAGCGCAGGGACGGCGGGGACTGAAGCTTTCTTT.

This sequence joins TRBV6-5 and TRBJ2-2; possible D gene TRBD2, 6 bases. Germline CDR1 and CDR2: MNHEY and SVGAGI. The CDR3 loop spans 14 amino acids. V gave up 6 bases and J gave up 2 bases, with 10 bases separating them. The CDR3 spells CASRILANTGELFF. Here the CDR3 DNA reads TGTGCCAGCAGGATACTAGCCAACACCGGGGAGCTGTTTTTT.

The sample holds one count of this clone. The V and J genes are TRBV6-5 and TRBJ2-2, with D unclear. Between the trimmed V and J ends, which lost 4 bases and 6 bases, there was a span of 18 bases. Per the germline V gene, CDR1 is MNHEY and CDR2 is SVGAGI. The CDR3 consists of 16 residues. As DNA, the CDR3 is TGTGCCAGCAGTTCACAGAGGATAGGAGTTCCCGGGGAGCTGTTTTTT. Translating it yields CASSSQRIGVPGELFF.

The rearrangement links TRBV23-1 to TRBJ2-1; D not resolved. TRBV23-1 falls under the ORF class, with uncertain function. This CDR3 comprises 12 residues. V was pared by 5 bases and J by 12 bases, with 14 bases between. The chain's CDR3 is CASSIPPESQFF. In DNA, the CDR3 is TGCGCCAGCAGTATCCCACCGGAGTCGCAGTTCTTC.

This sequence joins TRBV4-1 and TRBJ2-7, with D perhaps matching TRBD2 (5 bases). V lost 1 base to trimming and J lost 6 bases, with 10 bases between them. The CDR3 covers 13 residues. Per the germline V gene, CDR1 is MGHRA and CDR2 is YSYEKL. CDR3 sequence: CASSQGMGSEQYF. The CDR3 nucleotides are TGCGCCAGCAGCCAAGGTATGGGGAGCGAGCAGTACTTC.

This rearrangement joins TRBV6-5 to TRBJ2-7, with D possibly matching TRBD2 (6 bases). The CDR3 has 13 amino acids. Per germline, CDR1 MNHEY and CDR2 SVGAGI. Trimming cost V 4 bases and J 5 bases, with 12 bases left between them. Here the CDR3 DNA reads TGTGCCAGCAGTTCCATGGGACTTGACGAGCAGTACTTC. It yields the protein CASSSMGLDEQYF.

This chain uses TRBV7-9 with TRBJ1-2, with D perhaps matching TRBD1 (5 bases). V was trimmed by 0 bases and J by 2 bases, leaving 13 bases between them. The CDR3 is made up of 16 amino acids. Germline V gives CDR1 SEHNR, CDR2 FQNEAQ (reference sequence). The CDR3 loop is CASSLAGYRRNYGYTF. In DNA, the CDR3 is TGTGCCAGCAGCTTAGCAGGGTACAGGAGGAACTATGGCTACACCTTC.

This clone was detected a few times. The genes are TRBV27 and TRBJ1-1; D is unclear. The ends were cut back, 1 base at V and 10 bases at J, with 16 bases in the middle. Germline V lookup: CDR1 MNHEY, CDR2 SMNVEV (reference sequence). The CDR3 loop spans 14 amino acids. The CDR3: CASSLFPGGELAFF. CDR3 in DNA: TGTGCCAGCAGTTTATTTCCGGGAGGTGAATTAGCTTTCTTT.

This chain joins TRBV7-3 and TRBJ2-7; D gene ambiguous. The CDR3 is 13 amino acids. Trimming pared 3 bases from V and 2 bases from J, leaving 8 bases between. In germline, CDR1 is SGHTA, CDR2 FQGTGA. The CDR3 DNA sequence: TGTGCCAGCAGCTTTGGACCGACCTACGAGCAGTACTTC. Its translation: CASSFGPTYEQYF.

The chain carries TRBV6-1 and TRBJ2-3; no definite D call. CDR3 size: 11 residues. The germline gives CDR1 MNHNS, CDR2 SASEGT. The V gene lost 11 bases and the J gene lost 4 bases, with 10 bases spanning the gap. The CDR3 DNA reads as TGTGCCGAATCAGAATCAGATACGCAGTATTTT. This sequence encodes CAESESDTQYF.

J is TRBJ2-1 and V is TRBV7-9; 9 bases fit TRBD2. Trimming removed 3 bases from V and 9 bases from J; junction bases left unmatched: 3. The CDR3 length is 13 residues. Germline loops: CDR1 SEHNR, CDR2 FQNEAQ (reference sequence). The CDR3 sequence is CASSFASGTEQFF. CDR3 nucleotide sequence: TGTGCCAGCAGCTTTGCTAGCGGGACTGAGCAGTTCTTC.

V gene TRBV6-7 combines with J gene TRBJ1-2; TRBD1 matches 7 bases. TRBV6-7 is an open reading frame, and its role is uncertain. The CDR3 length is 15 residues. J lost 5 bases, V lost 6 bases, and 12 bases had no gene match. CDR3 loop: CASSYSAGTAYGYTF. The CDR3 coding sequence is TGTGCCAGCAGCTACAGCGCCGGGACAGCTTATGGCTACACCTTC.

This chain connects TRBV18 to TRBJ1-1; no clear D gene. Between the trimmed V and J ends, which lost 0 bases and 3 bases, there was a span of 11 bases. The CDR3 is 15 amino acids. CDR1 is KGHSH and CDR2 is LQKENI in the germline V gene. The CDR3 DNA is TGTGCCAGCTCACCACCAGGGCCAACTTACACTGAAGCTTTCTTT. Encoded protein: CASSPPGPTYTEAFF.

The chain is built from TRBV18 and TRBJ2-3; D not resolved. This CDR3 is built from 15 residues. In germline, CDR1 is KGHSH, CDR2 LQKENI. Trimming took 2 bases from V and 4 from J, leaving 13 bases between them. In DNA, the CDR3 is TGTGCCAGCTCACCAGTAACCCTTACCCCAGATACGCAGTATTTT. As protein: CASSPVTLTPDTQYF.

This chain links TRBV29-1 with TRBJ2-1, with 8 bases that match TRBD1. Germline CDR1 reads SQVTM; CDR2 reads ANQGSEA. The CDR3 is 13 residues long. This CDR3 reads CRVTGVLPSEQFF. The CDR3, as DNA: TGCAGAGTGACAGGGGTTCTCCCTTCTGAGCAGTTCTTC.

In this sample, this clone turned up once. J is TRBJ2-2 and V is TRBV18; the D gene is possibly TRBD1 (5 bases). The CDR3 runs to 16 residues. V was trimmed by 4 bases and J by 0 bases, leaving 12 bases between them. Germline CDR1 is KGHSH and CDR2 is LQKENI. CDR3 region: CASSLDTPANTGELFF. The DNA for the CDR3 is TGTGCCAGCTCACTGGACACCCCCGCGAACACCGGGGAGCTGTTTTTT.

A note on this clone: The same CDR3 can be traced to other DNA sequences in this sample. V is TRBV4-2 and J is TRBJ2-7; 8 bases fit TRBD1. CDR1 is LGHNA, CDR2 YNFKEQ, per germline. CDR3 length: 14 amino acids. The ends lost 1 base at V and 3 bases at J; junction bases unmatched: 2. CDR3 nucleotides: TGTGCCAGCAGCCAAGGGACAGGGCGCTACGAGCAGTACTTC. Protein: CASSQGTGRYEQYF.

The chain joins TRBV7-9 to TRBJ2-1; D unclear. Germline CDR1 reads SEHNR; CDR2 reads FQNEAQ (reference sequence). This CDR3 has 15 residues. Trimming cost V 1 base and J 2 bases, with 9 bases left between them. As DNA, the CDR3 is TGTGCCAGCAGCTTAGAGGCTGGCCCCTACAATGAGCAGTTCTTC. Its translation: CASSLEAGPYNEQFF. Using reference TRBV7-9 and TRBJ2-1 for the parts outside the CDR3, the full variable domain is DTGVSQNPRHKITKRGQNVTFRCDPISEHNRLYWYRQTLGQGPEFLTYFQNEAQLEKSRLLSDRFSAERPKGSFSTLEIQRTEQGDSAMYLCASSLEAGPYNEQFFGPGTRLTVL.

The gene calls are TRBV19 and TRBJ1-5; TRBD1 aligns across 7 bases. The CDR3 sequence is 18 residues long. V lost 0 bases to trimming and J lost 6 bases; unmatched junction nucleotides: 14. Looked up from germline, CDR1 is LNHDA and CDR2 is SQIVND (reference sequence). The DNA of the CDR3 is TGTGCCAGTAGTATAGACCCCAGAGGGAACAGGGGTGGTCAGCCCCAGCATTTT. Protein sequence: CASSIDPRGNRGGQPQHF.

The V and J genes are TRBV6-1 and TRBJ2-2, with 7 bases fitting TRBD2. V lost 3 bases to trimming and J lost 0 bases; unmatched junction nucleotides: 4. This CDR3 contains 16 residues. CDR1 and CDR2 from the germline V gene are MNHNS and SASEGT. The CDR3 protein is CASSEAGVANTGELFF. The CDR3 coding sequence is TGTGCCAGCAGTGAGGCGGGAGTGGCGAACACCGGGGAGCTGTTTTTT.

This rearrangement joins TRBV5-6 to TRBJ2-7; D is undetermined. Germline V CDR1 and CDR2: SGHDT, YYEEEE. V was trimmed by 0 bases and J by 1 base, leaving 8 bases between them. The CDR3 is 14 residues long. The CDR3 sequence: CASSLGVGSYEQYF. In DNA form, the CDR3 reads TGTGCCAGCAGCTTGGGAGTAGGGTCCTACGAGCAGTACTTC.

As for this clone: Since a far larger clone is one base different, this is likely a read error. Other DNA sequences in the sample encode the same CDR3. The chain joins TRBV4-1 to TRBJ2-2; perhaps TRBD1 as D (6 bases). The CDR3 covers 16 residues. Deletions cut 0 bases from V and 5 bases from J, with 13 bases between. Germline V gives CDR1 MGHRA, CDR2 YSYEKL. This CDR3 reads CASSQDKDRRTGELFF. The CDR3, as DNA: TGCGCCAGCAGCCAAGATAAGGACAGAAGAACCGGGGAGCTGTTTTTT.

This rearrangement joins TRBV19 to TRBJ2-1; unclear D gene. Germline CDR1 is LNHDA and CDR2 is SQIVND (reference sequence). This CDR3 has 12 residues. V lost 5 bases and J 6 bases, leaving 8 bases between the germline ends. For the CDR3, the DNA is TGTGCCAGTAGTCCTGTTGGCAATGAGCAGTTCTTC. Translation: CASSPVGNEQFF.

The DNA of the CDR3 is TGTGCTAGTGGACTGGACAGCTCTGGAAACACCATATATTTT. Protein sequence: CASGLDSSGNTIYF. This sequence joins TRBV12-5 and TRBJ1-3, with a tentative D call TRBD1 (6 bases). Looked up from germline, CDR1 is LGHNT and CDR2 is FRNRAP. CDR3 length equals 14 residues. The V gene lost 6 bases and the J gene lost 0 bases, with 9 bases spanning the gap.

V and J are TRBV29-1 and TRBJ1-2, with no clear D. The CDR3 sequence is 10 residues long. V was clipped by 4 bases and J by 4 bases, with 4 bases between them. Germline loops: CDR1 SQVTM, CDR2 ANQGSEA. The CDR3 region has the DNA TGCAGCGTTGCTCTCTATGGCTACACCTTC. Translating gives CSVALYGYTF. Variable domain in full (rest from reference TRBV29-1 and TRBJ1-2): SAVISQKPSRDICQRGTSLTIQCQVDSQVTMMFWYRQQPGQSLTLIATANQGSEATYESGFVIDKFPISRPNLTFSTLTVSNMSPEDSSIYLCSVALYGYTFGSGTRLTVV.

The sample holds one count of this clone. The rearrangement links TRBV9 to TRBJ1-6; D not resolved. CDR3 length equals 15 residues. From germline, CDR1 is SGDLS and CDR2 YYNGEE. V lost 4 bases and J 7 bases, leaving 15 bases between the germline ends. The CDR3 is CASSPRYGLNSPLHF. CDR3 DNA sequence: TGTGCCAGCAGCCCCCGTTACGGTTTGAATTCACCCCTCCACTTT.

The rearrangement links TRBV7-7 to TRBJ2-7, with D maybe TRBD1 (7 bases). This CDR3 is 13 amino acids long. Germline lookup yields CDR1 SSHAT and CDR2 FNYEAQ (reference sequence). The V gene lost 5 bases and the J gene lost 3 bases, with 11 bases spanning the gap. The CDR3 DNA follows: TGTGCCAGCAGCGCGGGACAGTACTACGAGCAGTACTTC. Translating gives CASSAGQYYEQYF.

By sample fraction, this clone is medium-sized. The CDR3 nucleotides are TGTGCCAGCTCACCTTGGGACAGGGCGACTGAAGCTTTCTTT. This encodes CASSPWDRATEAFF. J is TRBJ1-1 and V is TRBV18, with 9 bases fitting TRBD1. The CDR3 sequence is 14 residues long. Trimming at V came to 3 bases and at J to 5 bases, leaving 4 bases not matched to a gene. Per the germline V gene, CDR1 is KGHSH and CDR2 is LQKENI.

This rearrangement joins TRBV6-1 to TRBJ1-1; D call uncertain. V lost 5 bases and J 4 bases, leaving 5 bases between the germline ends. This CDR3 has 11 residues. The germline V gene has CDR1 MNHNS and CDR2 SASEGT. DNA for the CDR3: TGTGCCAGCAGTTACAGCACTGAAGCTTTCTTT. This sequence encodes CASSYSTEAFF.

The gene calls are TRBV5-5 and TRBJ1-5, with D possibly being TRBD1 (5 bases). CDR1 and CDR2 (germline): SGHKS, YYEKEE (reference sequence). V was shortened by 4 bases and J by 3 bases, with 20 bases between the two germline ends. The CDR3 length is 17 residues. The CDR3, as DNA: TGTGCCAGCAGCGAGGGGTCGCCTTTTCTTTTCAATCAGCCCCAGCATTTT. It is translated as CASSEGSPFLFNQPQHF. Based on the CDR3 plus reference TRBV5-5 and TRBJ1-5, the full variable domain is DAGVTQSPTHLIKTRGQQVTLRCSPISGHKSVSWYQQVLGQGPQFIFQYYEKEERGRGNFPDRFSARQFPNYSSELNVNALLLGDSALYLCASSEGSPFLFNQPQHFGDGTRLSIL.

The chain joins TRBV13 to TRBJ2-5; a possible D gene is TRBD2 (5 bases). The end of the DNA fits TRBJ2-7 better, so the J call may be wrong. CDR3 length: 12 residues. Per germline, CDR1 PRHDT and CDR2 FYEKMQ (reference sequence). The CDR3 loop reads CASSGENYEQYF. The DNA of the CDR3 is TGTGCCAGCAGCGGGGAGAATTACGAGCAGTACTTC.